These 32 T cell receptor beta chains were all obtained from the same sample, sequenced in a study of technical replicates of blood from a few donors. Sequencing used immunoSEQ multiplex PCR; TCRdb keeps in-frame clones, though not all of them. This table holds around 50,000 clones, around 94% found once. Material: T cells isolated from PBMCs. These receptors all come from a human donor in good health.

The J gene is TRBJ2-2, the V gene TRBV5-6; D remains unclear. CDR1 is SGHDT and CDR2 is YYEEEE in the germline V gene. CDR3 length: 13 amino acids. With 2 bases removed from V and 6 bases from J, the gap between germline ends came to 8 bases. This CDR3 is CASSLRGAGELFF. The CDR3, as DNA: TGTGCCAGCAGCTTAAGAGGTGCCGGGGAGCTGTTTTTT.

J is TRBJ2-3 and V is TRBV7-9, with D possibly TRBD1 on 6 matching bases. Germline V gene sequence: CDR1 SEHNR, CDR2 FQNEAQ (reference sequence). The CDR3 is made up of 16 amino acids. The germline V and J ends were trimmed by 6 bases and 2 bases, with 18 bases remaining between them. The CDR3 is CASSGGGDISTDTQYF. The CDR3 DNA reads TGTGCCAGCAGTGGAGGTGGGGACATTTCCACAGATACGCAGTATTTT.

This chain links TRBV7-3 with TRBJ2-3; 13 bases agree with TRBD2. CDR1 SGHTA and CDR2 FQGTGA come from the germline V gene. The CDR3 covers 15 residues. Losses at the gene ends were 5 bases for V and 6 bases for J; bases not matched to a gene: 5. This chain's CDR3 is CASSRTSGGLDTQYF. The CDR3 nucleotides are TGTGCCAGCAGCCGGACTAGCGGGGGTTTGGATACGCAGTATTTT.

The chain joins TRBV6-5 to TRBJ1-5; D unclear. The ends were cut back, 5 bases at V and 0 bases at J, with 11 bases in the middle. This CDR3 has 15 amino acids. The V gene's germline CDR1 is MNHEY and CDR2 SVGAGI. The CDR3 coding sequence is TGTGCCAGCAGTCCGCGGGTGTATAGCAATCAGCCCCAGCATTTT. This translates into CASSPRVYSNQPQHF.

The chain links TRBV28 to TRBJ1-5; weak D call: TRBD1 (5 bases). V was cut by 3 bases and J by 4 bases, with 19 bases left in between. Germline V gene data show CDR1 as MDHEN and CDR2 as SYDVKM. The CDR3 sequence is 17 residues long. CDR3 coding DNA: TGTGCCAGCAGTTTTAAGCGTGGGCAGGGTAATAATCAGCCCCAGCATTTT. Amino acid sequence: CASSFKRGQGNNQPQHF.

The chain recombines TRBV7-9 with TRBJ2-1; 9 nucleotides match TRBD1. V shed 8 bases, J shed 8 bases, and the junction held 7 bases outside the gene matches. CDR3 length equals 13 residues. Germline V CDR1 and CDR2: SEHNR, FQNEAQ (reference sequence). The CDR3 DNA is TGTGCCAGCGACGGACAGGGGTTGCATGAGCAGTTCTTC. It codes for CASDGQGLHEQFF.

The table lists this clone with a count of one. This chain connects TRBV14 to TRBJ2-5; 8 positions agree with TRBD2. The CDR3 has 15 residues. CDR1 SGHDN and CDR2 FVKESK come from the germline V gene. Trimming at V came to 6 bases and at J to 4 bases, leaving 10 bases not matched to a gene. CDR3 protein: CASSLAAGVSETQYF. The CDR3 region has the DNA TGTGCCAGCAGTCTAGCAGCGGGGGTATCAGAGACCCAGTACTTC. The full variable domain, in which reference TRBV14 and TRBJ2-5 provide the parts outside the CDR3, is EAGVTQFPSHSVIEKGQTVTLRCDPISGHDNLYWYRRVMGKEIKFLLHFVKESKQDESGMPNNRFLAERTGGTYSTLKVQPAELEDSGVYFCASSLAAGVSETQYFGPGTRLLVL.

The chain has TRBV6-5 and TRBJ1-1, with D tentatively TRBD1 (6 bases). CDR1 is MNHEY, CDR2 SVGAGI, per germline. The CDR3 is made up of 14 amino acids. V was trimmed by 2 bases and J by 1 base, leaving 8 bases between them. The CDR3 nucleotides are TGTGCCAGCAGTTACCGGACAGAGAACACTGAAGCTTTCTTT. Translating gives CASSYRTENTEAFF.

The genes are TRBV11-3 and TRBJ2-5; 9 nucleotides match TRBD2. V was clipped by 6 bases and J by 5 bases; unmatched bases: 10. The CDR3 is 15 amino acids. The germline V gene has CDR1 SGHNT and CDR2 YENEEA. The CDR3 is CASSPGLAHSETQYF. DNA of the CDR3: TGTGCCAGCAGTCCGGGACTAGCCCATTCGGAGACCCAGTACTTC. Together with reference TRBV11-3 and TRBJ2-5, the CDR3 gives the full variable domain: EAGVVQSPRYKIIEKKQPVAFWCNPISGHNTLYWYLQNLGQGPELLIRYENEEAVDDSQLPKDRFSAERLKGVDSTLKIQPAELGDSAVYLCASSPGLAHSETQYFGPGTRLLVL.

The CDR3 DNA reads as TGCGCCAGCAGCGGGAGCCCTACGGTCGGCTACACCTTC. This gives the protein CASSGSPTVGYTF. The chain joins TRBV10-1 to TRBJ1-2; D ambiguous. Trimming cost V 6 bases and J 8 bases, with 16 bases left between them. In germline, CDR1 is WNHNN, CDR2 SYGVQD (reference sequence). The CDR3 runs 13 residues.

The rearrangement links TRBV14 to TRBJ2-7; TRBD1 agrees at 8 bases. Trimming at V came to 1 base and at J to 7 bases, leaving 3 bases not matched to a gene. This CDR3 spans 13 amino acids. Germline-derived CDR1 and CDR2 are SGHDN and FVKESK. The chain's CDR3 is CASSQGTGKEQYF. The CDR3 nucleotides read TGTGCCAGCAGCCAAGGGACAGGGAAGGAGCAGTACTTC.

The chain links TRBV29-1 to TRBJ2-5; possibly TRBD2 for D (7 bases). The CDR3 consists of 14 residues. Looked up from germline, CDR1 is SQVTM and CDR2 is ANQGSEA. V gave up 7 bases and J gave up 1 base, with 16 bases separating them. CDR3 loop: CSASKGGVQETQYF. The CDR3 DNA reads TGCAGCGCGAGCAAAGGGGGGGTCCAAGAGACCCAGTACTTC. Filled out from reference TRBV29-1 and TRBJ2-5, the complete variable domain reads SAVISQKPSRDICQRGTSLTIQCQVDSQVTMMFWYRQQPGQSLTLIATANQGSEATYESGFVIDKFPISRPNLTFSTLTVSNMSPEDSSIYLCSASKGGVQETQYFGPGTRLLVL.

The rearrangement uses TRBV5-6 and TRBJ2-1; D is undetermined. Trimming pared 0 bases from V and 6 bases from J, leaving 10 bases between. Germline V CDR1 and CDR2: SGHDT, YYEEEE. The CDR3 covers 14 residues. The CDR3 loop reads CASSLGLQLNEQFF. CDR3 in DNA: TGTGCCAGCAGCTTGGGATTACAGCTCAATGAGCAGTTCTTC.

V is TRBV29-1 and J is TRBJ1-1; 11 positions match TRBD1. Germline CDR1 SQVTM, CDR2 ANQGSEA. V dropped 7 bases and J dropped 13; count of bases not matched to a gene: 11. The CDR3 length is 12 residues. This CDR3 reads CSGGDRGSDGFF. The CDR3 bases are TGCAGCGGGGGGGACAGGGGGTCGGATGGTTTCTTT.

This clone was counted between two and nine times. The chain recombines TRBV5-1 with TRBJ1-5; TRBD1 might be the D (6 bases). The V gene's germline CDR1 is SGHRS and CDR2 YFSETQ. V lost 1 base to trimming and J lost 5 bases, with 7 bases between them. CDR3 length equals 13 residues. The CDR3 nucleotides read TGCGCCAGCAGCTTGTCAGGGGATCAGCCCCAGCATTTT. Translated: CASSLSGDQPQHF.

The J gene is TRBJ2-1, the V gene TRBV9; a weak D match, TRBD1 (6 bases). Germline CDR1 is SGDLS and CDR2 is YYNGEE. This CDR3 is built from 14 residues. The V and J ends lost 3 bases and 0 bases respectively, with 7 bases between them. The CDR3 DNA sequence: TGTGCCAGCAGCGAGACAGGCTCCTACAATGAGCAGTTCTTC. It is translated as CASSETGSYNEQFF.

The J gene is TRBJ2-2, the V gene TRBV29-1; D is possibly TRBD2 (6 bases). This CDR3 has 15 residues. Germline V gene data show CDR1 as SQVTM and CDR2 as ANQGSEA. Trimming left V 7 bases short and J 4 bases short, with 19 bases between. CDR3 sequence: CSAAQGLLSTGELFF. Here the CDR3 DNA reads TGCAGCGCGGCCCAGGGACTGCTGTCCACCGGGGAGCTGTTTTTT.

The gene calls are TRBV28 and TRBJ2-7, with 7 bases aligning to TRBD2. This CDR3 comprises 14 residues. Trimming cost V 4 bases and J 3 bases; bases outside gene matches: 6. The germline V gene has CDR1 MDHEN and CDR2 SYDVKM. The CDR3 nucleotides are TGTGCCAGCAGTTCCGGGACTAATTACTACGAGCAGTACTTC. It encodes CASSSGTNYYEQYF.

V gene TRBV5-1 combines with J gene TRBJ1-1; no definite D call. The length of the CDR3 is 14 residues. The V and J ends lost 3 bases and 4 bases respectively, with 13 bases between them. From germline, CDR1 is SGHRS and CDR2 YFSETQ. CDR3 nucleotides: TGCGCCAGCAGCTCCTCGGGGTACAGCACTGAAGCTTTCTTT. This translates into CASSSSGYSTEAFF.

This clone was seen just once. The CDR3 DNA follows: TGTGCCAGCAGCTTAAGTCAGGGAGGACCCAAAAACATTCAGTACTTC. Its protein is CASSLSQGGPKNIQYF. This sequence joins TRBV7-9 and TRBJ2-4; D is possibly TRBD2 (6 bases). Germline V gene sequence: CDR1 SEHNR, CDR2 FQNEAQ (reference sequence). Trimming removed 2 bases from V and 2 bases from J, with 13 bases in between. CDR3 length: 16 residues.

This chain connects TRBV5-6 to TRBJ2-3, with TRBD2 matching over 13 bases. With V trimmed by 4 bases and J by 4 bases, 6 bases remained unmatched. The CDR3 covers 16 residues. Per the germline V gene, CDR1 is SGHDT and CDR2 is YYEEEE. The chain's CDR3 is CASSRTSGSGADTQYF. CDR3 nucleotide sequence: TGTGCCAGCAGCCGGACTAGCGGGAGTGGTGCAGATACGCAGTATTTT.

This sequence joins TRBV10-1 and TRBJ2-4; TRBD1 is a possible D gene (5 bases). The CDR3 length is 16 residues. The germline V gene encodes CDR1 WNHNN and CDR2 SYGVQD (reference sequence). The ends were cut back, 0 bases at V and 3 bases at J, with 12 bases in the middle. CDR3: CASSESVTQGKNIQYF. The DNA for the CDR3 is TGCGCCAGCAGTGAGTCCGTTACCCAGGGCAAAAACATTCAGTACTTC.

The rearrangement uses TRBV28 and TRBJ1-2; possibly TRBD1 for D (6 bases). Germline lookup yields CDR1 MDHEN and CDR2 SYDVKM. The CDR3 loop spans 21 amino acids. Trimming cost V 6 bases and J 2 bases, with 34 bases left between them. The CDR3 region has the DNA TGTGCCAGCAGCCGGTCCCCCTTCACGCCGGGACAAGGTGGTCTAAACTATGGCTACACCTTC. Residues: CASSRSPFTPGQGGLNYGYTF.

The CDR3, as DNA: TGTGCCAGCAGTCCAGGGGGCTTCGTCTACAATGAGCAGTTCTTC. Protein sequence: CASSPGGFVYNEQFF. The genes are TRBV11-3 and TRBJ2-1; 8 nucleotides agree with TRBD1. V shed 6 bases, J shed 3 bases, and the junction held 7 bases outside the gene matches. This CDR3 region has 15 residues. Germline V gene data show CDR1 as SGHNT and CDR2 as YENEEA. The whole variable domain, filled in from reference TRBV11-3 and TRBJ2-1, reads EAGVVQSPRYKIIEKKQPVAFWCNPISGHNTLYWYLQNLGQGPELLIRYENEEAVDDSQLPKDRFSAERLKGVDSTLKIQPAELGDSAVYLCASSPGGFVYNEQFFGPGTRLTVL.

The rearrangement uses TRBV11-2 and TRBJ2-7; D not certain. Between the trimmed V and J ends, which lost 3 bases and 0 bases, there was a span of 18 bases. The CDR3 runs to 17 residues. CDR1 is SGHAT, CDR2 FQNNGV, per germline. CDR3 in amino acids: CASSFKPGSLYSYEQYF. For the CDR3, the DNA is TGTGCCAGCAGCTTTAAGCCCGGGTCTCTTTACTCCTACGAGCAGTACTTC.

This rearrangement joins TRBV9 to TRBJ1-1, with 8 bases identical to TRBD1. The V and J ends lost 4 bases and 4 bases, in that order; junction bases with no gene match: 3. The CDR3 runs to 13 residues. Germline V lookup: CDR1 SGDLS, CDR2 YYNGEE. The CDR3 sequence: CASSSTGGTEAFF. The DNA for the CDR3 is TGTGCCAGCAGCTCCACAGGGGGCACTGAAGCTTTCTTT.

This clone was detected only once. The rearrangement links TRBV7-9 to TRBJ1-2; TRBD1 is a possible D gene (6 bases). The CDR3 sequence is 13 residues long. Trimming took 5 bases from V and 8 from J, leaving 15 bases between them. From germline, CDR1 is SEHNR and CDR2 FQNEAQ (reference sequence). Here the CDR3 reads CASSQTRTVGYTF. Written as DNA, the CDR3 is TGTGCCAGCAGCCAAACCCGGACAGTCGGCTACACCTTC. Complete variable domain (other parts from reference TRBV7-9 and TRBJ1-2): DTGVSQNPRHKITKRGQNVTFRCDPISEHNRLYWYRQTLGQGPEFLTYFQNEAQLEKSRLLSDRFSAERPKGSFSTLEIQRTEQGDSAMYLCASSQTRTVGYTFGSGTRLTVV.

V gene TRBV29-1 combines with J gene TRBJ1-3, with D maybe TRBD1 (6 bases). Germline loops: CDR1 SQVTM, CDR2 ANQGSEA. The CDR3 totals 14 residues. The V gene lost 3 bases and the J gene lost 0 bases, with 9 bases spanning the gap. The CDR3 DNA reads as TGCAGCGTTGATGTGGGGGCCTCTGGAAACACCATATATTTT. Protein product: CSVDVGASGNTIYF. The full variable domain, in which reference TRBV29-1 and TRBJ1-3 provide the parts outside the CDR3, is SAVISQKPSRDICQRGTSLTIQCQVDSQVTMMFWYRQQPGQSLTLIATANQGSEATYESGFVIDKFPISRPNLTFSTLTVSNMSPEDSSIYLCSVDVGASGNTIYFGEGSWLTVV.

V gene TRBV5-4 combines with J gene TRBJ2-5, with a weak D call TRBD2 (5 bases). This CDR3 has 15 residues. Germline-derived CDR1 and CDR2 are SGHNT and YYREEE (reference sequence). Trimming left V 4 bases short and J 3 bases short, with 16 bases between. DNA for the CDR3: TGTGCCAGCAGCCCCGAAGTCGGGCGGGAAGAGACCCAGTACTTC. The encoded protein is CASSPEVGREETQYF.

The chain recombines TRBV28 with TRBJ1-5; weak D call: TRBD1 (5 bases). The V gene's germline CDR1 is MDHEN and CDR2 SYDVKM. V gave up 5 bases and J gave up 7 bases, with 15 bases separating them. The CDR3 consists of 14 residues. The CDR3 loop is CASSVVGVEQPQHF. CDR3 sequence (DNA): TGTGCCAGCAGTGTAGTAGGGGTAGAGCAGCCCCAGCATTTT.

The rearrangement links TRBV7-9 to TRBJ1-1; D not certain. V dropped 4 bases and J dropped 0 bases, with 6 bases sitting between them. The CDR3 loop spans 13 amino acids. Per the germline V gene, CDR1 is SEHNR and CDR2 is FQNEAQ (reference sequence). The CDR3 here is CASSSVLNTEAFF. The CDR3 nucleotides read TGTGCCAGCAGCTCCGTCTTGAACACTGAAGCTTTCTTT.

This rearrangement joins TRBV11-2 to TRBJ2-7; a possible D gene is TRBD2 (6 bases). The CDR3 contains 13 residues. Germline-derived CDR1 and CDR2 are SGHAT and FQNNGV. V lost 6 bases and J 5 bases, leaving 14 bases between the germline ends. The CDR3 DNA reads as TGTGCCAGCAGGATCGGGGGTAGCGACGAGCAGTACTTC. Encoded protein: CASRIGGSDEQYF.